This T cell receptor (beta chain) was recorded in a study of blood T cell repertoires in COVID-19. The V gene end was trimmed by 0 bases and the J gene end by 4 bases; junction bases not matched to a gene: 9. The CDR3 runs 16 residues. Germline lookup yields CDR1 GTSNPN and CDR2 SVGIG (reference sequence). Assay used: immunoSEQ multiplex PCR; TCRdb lists only in-frame clones, some missing. The sample holds about 280,000 clones, around 84% seen once. In its sample, this clone was seen once. The TCR originated in a man between 35 and 55 years old who had been exposed to COVID-19. The sample comprised PBMCs or T cells enriched from blood (not recorded which). The V gene is TRBV30, the J gene TRBJ1-5, with 7 bases that match TRBD1. The CDR3 DNA reads TGTGCCTGGAGTGTGGGGACAGCGGGTGGAAATCAGCCCCAGCATTTT. This gives the protein CAWSVGTAGGNQPQHF.